Following are 14 T cell receptor beta chains from one sample sequenced in a study of beta chain features in type 1 diabetes. These receptors have no identified antigens. Regarding the study as a whole: Shorter TCRB CDR3s, moderately but significantly so, marked every one of the four CD4+ subsets in Type 1 diabetes patients.

All of the isolated RNA was reverse transcribed, so expressed TCRB transcripts were sequenced. Generated by immunoSEQ multiplex PCR, the TCRdb table keeps only in-frame clones and is missing some. The sample holds about 650,000 clones; 9.5% to 15% are singletons and the top ten take around 0.12%. Source material: naive CD4+ T cells from blood. The receptor set was obtained from a man younger than 45 with type 1 diabetes.

In its sample, this clone was seen a few times. The CDR3 sequence: CASSQVIDLVEQFF. CDR3 nucleotide sequence: TGCGCCAGCAGCCAGGTCATCGACCTCGTAGAGCAGTTCTTC. The V and J genes are TRBV4-3 and TRBJ2-1; no clear D gene. Germline V gene sequence: CDR1 LGHNA, CDR2 YSLEER. The CDR3 is 14 residues long. Trimming took off 3 bases at V and 10 bases at J, with 16 bases between the two ends.

This clone appeared a few times. The genes are TRBV19 and TRBJ1-2; 8 bases are a match to TRBD1. Losses at the gene ends were 3 bases for V and 7 bases for J; bases not matched to a gene: 4. Germline V CDR1 and CDR2: LNHDA, SQIVND (reference sequence). CDR3 length equals 13 residues. The CDR3 sequence is CASSIRTGSGYTF. The DNA for the CDR3 is TGTGCCAGTAGTATCCGGACAGGGAGTGGCTACACCTTC.

This clone was found a few times. As DNA, the CDR3 is TGTGCCAGCAGTTCGATTATCGGGGCCTATTCACCCCTCCACTTT. Residues: CASSSIIGAYSPLHF. The V gene is TRBV7-9, the J gene TRBJ1-6, with D perhaps TRBD1 (5 bases). CDR3 size: 15 residues. The V end lost 6 bases, the J end lost 8 bases, and 17 bases lay between the germline ends. Germline CDR1 SEHNR, CDR2 FQNEAQ (reference sequence). Full variable domain (missing parts from reference TRBV7-9 and TRBJ1-6): DTGVSQNPRHKITKRGQNVTFRCDPISEHNRLYWYRQTLGQGPEFLTYFQNEAQLEKSRLLSDRFSAERPKGSFSTLEIQRTEQGDSAMYLCASSSIIGAYSPLHFGNGTRLTVT.

Turning to this clone: The sample holds other DNA sequences that translate to the same CDR3. V usage is TRBV18 and J usage is TRBJ1-1; possible D gene TRBD1, 5 bases. Deletions cut 3 bases from V and 8 bases from J, with 7 bases between. The CDR3 totals 11 residues. The germline CDR1 and CDR2 sequences are KGHSH and LQKENI. The CDR3 DNA is TGTGCCAGCTCACCGGGACCCGAAGCTTTCTTT. Protein product: CASSPGPEAFF.

The chain uses TRBV15 and TRBJ1-5, with D unclear. The CDR3 is 13 amino acids. V lost 2 bases and J lost 7, with 9 bases in between. The germline CDR1 and CDR2 sequences are LNHNV and YYDKDF (reference sequence). The CDR3 coding sequence is TGTGCCACCAGCAGACCGCCCGGGCAGCCCCAGCATTTT. This gives the protein CATSRPPGQPQHF.

The chain couples TRBV10-3 to TRBJ2-3; D is ambiguous. Germline V gene sequence: CDR1 ENHRY, CDR2 SYGVKD. The germline V and J ends were trimmed by 3 bases and 3 bases, with 4 bases remaining between them. This CDR3 region has 12 residues. As DNA, the CDR3 is TGTGCCATCAGTGATAGAACAGATACGCAGTATTTT. Encoded protein: CAISDRTDTQYF.

This rearrangement joins TRBV7-9 to TRBJ1-1; D may be TRBD1 (5 bases). Trimming shortened V by 4 bases and J by 9 bases, and 12 bases separated the two germline ends. Germline V lookup: CDR1 SEHNR, CDR2 FQNEAQ (reference sequence). The length of the CDR3 is 12 residues. CDR3 protein: CASSSGTAKAFF. The CDR3 DNA is TGTGCCAGCAGCTCTGGGACGGCTAAAGCTTTCTTT.

The chain uses TRBV11-3 and TRBJ2-3; 7 bases fit TRBD1. The V segment lost 10 bases and the J segment 0 bases; nucleotides outside the gene matches: 7. This CDR3 comprises 14 residues. From germline, CDR1 is SGHNT and CDR2 YENEEA. The CDR3 nucleotides read TGTGCCACCCGACAGGGCACTAGCACAGATACGCAGTATTTT. Translated, it gives CATRQGTSTDTQYF. The variable domain in full, completed from reference TRBV11-3 and TRBJ2-3, reads EAGVVQSPRYKIIEKKQPVAFWCNPISGHNTLYWYLQNLGQGPELLIRYENEEAVDDSQLPKDRFSAERLKGVDSTLKIQPAELGDSAVYLCATRQGTSTDTQYFGPGTRLTVL.

This clone was counted a few times. The J gene is TRBJ2-2, the V gene TRBV7-8; 8 nucleotides line up with TRBD1. The germline CDR1 and CDR2 sequences are SGHVS and FQNEAQ. CDR3 length: 15 residues. Unmatched junction bases numbered 6, after V lost 3 bases and J lost 6 bases. CDR3 nucleotide sequence: TGTGCCAGCAGCTTGCGGACAGGGAATGCCGGGGAGCTGTTTTTT. This translates into CASSLRTGNAGELFF.

V is TRBV5-1 and J is TRBJ2-1; possibly TRBD1 for D (6 bases). The ends were cut back, 4 bases at V and 8 bases at J, with 13 bases in the middle. This CDR3 is built from 13 residues. Germline values: CDR1 SGHRS, CDR2 YFSETQ. CDR3 coding DNA: TGCGCCAGCAGCGCCCGACCAGGGGATGAGCAGTTCTTC. It is translated as CASSARPGDEQFF.

The chain combines TRBV28 with TRBJ1-3; 8 positions agree with TRBD1. The CDR3 is 15 residues long. The ends lost 8 bases at V and 4 bases at J; junction bases unmatched: 10. CDR1 MDHEN and CDR2 SYDVKM come from the germline V gene. The CDR3 here is CASLSVDRGGNTIYF. DNA of the CDR3: TGTGCCAGCCTAAGCGTCGACAGGGGAGGAAACACCATATATTTT.

This clone has a handful of counts. The chain combines TRBV7-2 with TRBJ2-7, with D possibly TRBD2 on 6 matching bases. The CDR3 is 16 residues long. Germline V gene data show CDR1 as SGHTA and CDR2 as FQGNSA. The V end lost 5 bases, the J end lost 0 bases, and 17 bases lay between the germline ends. The CDR3 loop is CASSKRREESSYEQYF. DNA of the CDR3: TGTGCCAGCAGCAAACGGAGGGAGGAGAGCTCCTACGAGCAGTACTTC.

This clone has just a few counts. The rearrangement uses TRBV7-9 and TRBJ1-6; 7 bases align to TRBD1. This CDR3 region has 15 residues. J was trimmed by 7 bases and V by 1 base; bases with no gene match: 4. Germline V gene sequence: CDR1 SEHNR, CDR2 FQNEAQ (reference sequence). DNA for the CDR3: TGTGCCAGCAGCTTAGAAGTACAGGGGAATTCACCCCTCCACTTT. Protein product: CASSLEVQGNSPLHF.

V and J are TRBV11-3 and TRBJ1-2; 7 nucleotides align to TRBD1. CDR3 length: 12 amino acids. After removal of 5 bases from V and 10 bases from J, the junction contained 7 bases not matched to a gene. Per germline, CDR1 SGHNT and CDR2 YENEEA. The CDR3 region is CASSPGQEVYTF. Here the CDR3 DNA reads TGTGCCAGCAGCCCAGGACAGGAGGTCTACACCTTC.